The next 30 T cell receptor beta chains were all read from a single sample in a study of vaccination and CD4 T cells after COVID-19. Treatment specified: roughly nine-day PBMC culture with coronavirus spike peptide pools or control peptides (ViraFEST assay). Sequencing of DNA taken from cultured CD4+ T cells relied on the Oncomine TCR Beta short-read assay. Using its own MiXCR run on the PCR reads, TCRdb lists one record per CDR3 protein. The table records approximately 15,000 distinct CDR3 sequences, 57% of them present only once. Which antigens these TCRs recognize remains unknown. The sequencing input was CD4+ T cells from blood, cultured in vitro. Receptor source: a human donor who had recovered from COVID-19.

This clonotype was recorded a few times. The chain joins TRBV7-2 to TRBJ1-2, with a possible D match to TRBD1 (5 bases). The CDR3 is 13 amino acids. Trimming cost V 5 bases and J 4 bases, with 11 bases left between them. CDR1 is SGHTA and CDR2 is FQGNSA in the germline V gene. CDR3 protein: CASSLGTSYGYTF. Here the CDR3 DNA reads TGTGCCAGCAGCCTAGGGACTTCCTATGGCTACACCTTC. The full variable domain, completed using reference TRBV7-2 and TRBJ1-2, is GAGVSQSPSNKVTEKGKDVELRCDPISGHTALYWYRQSLGQGLEFLIYFQGNSAPDKSGLPSDRFSAERTGGSVSTLTIQRTQQEDSAVYLCASSLGTSYGYTFGSGTRLTVV.

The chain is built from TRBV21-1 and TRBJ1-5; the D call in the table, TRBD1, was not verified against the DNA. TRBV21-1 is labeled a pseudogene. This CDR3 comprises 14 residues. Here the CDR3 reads CASSEDRAYQPQHF. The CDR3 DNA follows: TGTGCCAGCAGCGAGGACAGAGCTTATCAGCCCCAGCATTTT.

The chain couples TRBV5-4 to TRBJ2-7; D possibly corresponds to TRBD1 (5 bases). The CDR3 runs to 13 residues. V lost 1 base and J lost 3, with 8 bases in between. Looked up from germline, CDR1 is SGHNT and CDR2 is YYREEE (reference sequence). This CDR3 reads CASSLQGNYEQYF. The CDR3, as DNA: TGTGCCAGCAGCTTGCAGGGAAACTACGAGCAGTACTTC.

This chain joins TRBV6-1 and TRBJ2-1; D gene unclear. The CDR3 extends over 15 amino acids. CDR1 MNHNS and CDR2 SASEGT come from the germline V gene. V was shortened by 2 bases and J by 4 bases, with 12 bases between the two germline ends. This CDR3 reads CASSEIQAAYNEQFF. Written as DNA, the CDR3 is TGTGCCAGCAGTGAAATTCAGGCAGCTTACAATGAGCAGTTCTTC.

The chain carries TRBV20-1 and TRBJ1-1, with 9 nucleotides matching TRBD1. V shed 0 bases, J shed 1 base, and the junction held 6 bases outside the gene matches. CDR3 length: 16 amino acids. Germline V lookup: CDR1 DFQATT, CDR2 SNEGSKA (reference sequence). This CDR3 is CSARDTGGAPNTEAFF. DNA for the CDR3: TGCAGTGCTAGAGACACAGGGGGCGCACCGAACACTGAAGCTTTCTTT.

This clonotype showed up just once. CDR3 in amino acids: CASSQNRVPSGYEQYF. In DNA form, the CDR3 reads TGTGCCAGCAGCCAGAACCGGGTCCCCTCGGGCTACGAGCAGTACTTC. This chain uses TRBV14 with TRBJ2-7; the D is unclear. Trimming took 3 bases from V and 3 from J, leaving 18 bases between them. The germline V gene has CDR1 SGHDN and CDR2 FVKESK. The CDR3 consists of 16 residues.

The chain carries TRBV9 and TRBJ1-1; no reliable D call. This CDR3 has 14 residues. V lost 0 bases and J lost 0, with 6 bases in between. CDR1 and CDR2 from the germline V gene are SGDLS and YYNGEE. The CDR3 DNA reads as TGTGCCAGCAGCGTAGGACTTATGAACACTGAAGCTTTCTTT. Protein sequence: CASSVGLMNTEAFF. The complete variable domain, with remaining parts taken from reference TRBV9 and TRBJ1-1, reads DSGVTQTPKHLITATGQRVTLRCSPRSGDLSVYWYQQSLDQGLQFLIQYYNGEERAKGNILERFSAQQFPDLHSELNLSSLELGDSALYFCASSVGLMNTEAFFGQGTRLTVV.

The CDR3 here is CASTLGTSGTYEQYF. The CDR3 region has the DNA TGTGCCAGCACCCTCGGGACTAGCGGCACCTACGAGCAGTACTTC. This rearrangement joins TRBV7-2 to TRBJ2-7, with 11 bases aligning to TRBD2. The V gene end was trimmed by 7 bases and the J gene end by 2 bases; junction bases not matched to a gene: 7. In germline, CDR1 is SGHTA, CDR2 FQGNSA. The CDR3 totals 15 residues.

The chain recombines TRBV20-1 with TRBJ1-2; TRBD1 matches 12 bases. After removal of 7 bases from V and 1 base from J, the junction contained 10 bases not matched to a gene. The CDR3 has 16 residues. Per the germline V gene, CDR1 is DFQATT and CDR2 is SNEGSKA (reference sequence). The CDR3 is CSDTGTGGYSNYGYTF. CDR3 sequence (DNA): TGCAGTGATACCGGGACAGGGGGCTACAGTAACTATGGCTACACCTTC.

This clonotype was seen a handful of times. The DNA of the CDR3 is TGTGCCAGCAGCCTACAGGGGGCACCCTACGAGCAGTACTTC. Translated, it gives CASSLQGAPYEQYF. The rearrangement links TRBV12-3 or TRBV12-4 to TRBJ2-7; 9 bases map to TRBD1. V gave up 6 bases and J gave up 2 bases; unmatched junction bases: 5. The CDR3 spans 14 residues.

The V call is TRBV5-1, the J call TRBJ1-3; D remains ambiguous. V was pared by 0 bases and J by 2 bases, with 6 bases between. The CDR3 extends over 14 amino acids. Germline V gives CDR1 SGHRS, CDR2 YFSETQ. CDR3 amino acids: CASSLAGTGNTIYF. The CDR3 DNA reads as TGCGCCAGCAGCTTGGCCGGGACTGGAAACACCATATATTTT.

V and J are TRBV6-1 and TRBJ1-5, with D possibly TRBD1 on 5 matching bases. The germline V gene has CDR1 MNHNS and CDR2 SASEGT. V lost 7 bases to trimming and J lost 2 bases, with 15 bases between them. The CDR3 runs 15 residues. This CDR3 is CASMGRAGGNQPQHF. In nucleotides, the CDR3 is TGTGCCAGCATGGGCAGGGCGGGAGGCAATCAGCCCCAGCATTTT.

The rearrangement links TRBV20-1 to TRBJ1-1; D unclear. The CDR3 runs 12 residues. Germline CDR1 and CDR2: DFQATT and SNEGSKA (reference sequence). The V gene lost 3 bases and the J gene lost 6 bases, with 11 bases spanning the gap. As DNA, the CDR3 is TGCAGTGCTAGGCTTACGGGTTCTGAAGCTTTCTTT. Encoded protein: CSARLTGSEAFF.

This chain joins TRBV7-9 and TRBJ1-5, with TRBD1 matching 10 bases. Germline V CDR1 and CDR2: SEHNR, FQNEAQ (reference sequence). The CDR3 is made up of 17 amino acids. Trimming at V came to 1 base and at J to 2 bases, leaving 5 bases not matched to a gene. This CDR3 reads CASSLGDRGGGNQPQHF. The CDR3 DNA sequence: TGTGCCAGCAGCTTAGGGGACAGGGGCGGGGGCAATCAGCCCCAGCATTTT.

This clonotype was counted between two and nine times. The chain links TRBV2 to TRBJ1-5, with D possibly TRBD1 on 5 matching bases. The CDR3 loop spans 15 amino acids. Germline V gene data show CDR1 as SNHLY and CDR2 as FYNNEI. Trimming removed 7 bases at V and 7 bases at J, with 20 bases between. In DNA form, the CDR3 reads TGTGCCAGCATGAGGGGCCCTCGCGGAGAGCAGCCCCAGCATTTT. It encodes CASMRGPRGEQPQHF.

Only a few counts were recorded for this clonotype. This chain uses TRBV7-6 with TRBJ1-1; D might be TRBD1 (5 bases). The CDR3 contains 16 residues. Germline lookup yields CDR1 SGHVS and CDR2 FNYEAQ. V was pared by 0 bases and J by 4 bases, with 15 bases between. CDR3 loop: CASSLARRGAGTEAFF. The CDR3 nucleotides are TGTGCCAGCAGCTTAGCCCGAAGGGGAGCGGGCACTGAAGCTTTCTTT.

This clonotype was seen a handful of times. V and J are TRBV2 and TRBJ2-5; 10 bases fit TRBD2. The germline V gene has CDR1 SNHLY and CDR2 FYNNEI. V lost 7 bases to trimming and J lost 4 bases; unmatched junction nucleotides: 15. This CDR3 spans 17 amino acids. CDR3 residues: CASTDERAAGGRETQYF. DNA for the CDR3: TGTGCCAGCACCGACGAGAGGGCAGCGGGAGGGAGAGAGACCCAGTACTTC.

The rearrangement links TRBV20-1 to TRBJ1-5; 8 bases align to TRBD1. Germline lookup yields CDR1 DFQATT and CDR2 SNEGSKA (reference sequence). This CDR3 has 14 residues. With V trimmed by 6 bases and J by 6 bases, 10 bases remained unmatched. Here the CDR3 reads CSAAGQGGRQPQHF. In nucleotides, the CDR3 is TGCAGTGCCGCAGGACAGGGTGGCCGTCAGCCCCAGCATTTT.

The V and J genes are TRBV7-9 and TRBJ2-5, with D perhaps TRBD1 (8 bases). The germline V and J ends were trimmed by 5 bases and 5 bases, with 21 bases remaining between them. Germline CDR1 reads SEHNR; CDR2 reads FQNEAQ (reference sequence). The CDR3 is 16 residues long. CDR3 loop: CASSPLLGQGGETQYF. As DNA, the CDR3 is TGTGCCAGCAGCCCTCTACTCGGACAGGGAGGGGAGACCCAGTACTTC.

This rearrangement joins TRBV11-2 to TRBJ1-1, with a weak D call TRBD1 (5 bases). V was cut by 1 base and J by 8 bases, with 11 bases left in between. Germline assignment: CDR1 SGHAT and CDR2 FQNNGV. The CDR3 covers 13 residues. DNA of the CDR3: TGTGCCAGCAGCTTAGTAAGAGGACAAGAAGCTTTCTTT. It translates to CASSLVRGQEAFF.

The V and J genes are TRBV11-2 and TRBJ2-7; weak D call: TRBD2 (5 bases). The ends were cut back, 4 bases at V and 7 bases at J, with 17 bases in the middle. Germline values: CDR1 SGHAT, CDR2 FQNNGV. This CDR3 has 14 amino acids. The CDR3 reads CASSSPEGRREQYF. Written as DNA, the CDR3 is TGTGCCAGCAGCTCCCCCGAGGGAAGGAGGGAGCAGTACTTC.

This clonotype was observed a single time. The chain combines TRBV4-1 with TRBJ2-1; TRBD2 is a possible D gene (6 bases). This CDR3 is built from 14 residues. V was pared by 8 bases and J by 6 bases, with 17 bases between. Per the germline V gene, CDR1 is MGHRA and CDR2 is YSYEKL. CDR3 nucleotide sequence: TGCGCCAGCCTAGGAGCGGGTAGTCGCAATGAGCAGTTCTTC. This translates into CASLGAGSRNEQFF.

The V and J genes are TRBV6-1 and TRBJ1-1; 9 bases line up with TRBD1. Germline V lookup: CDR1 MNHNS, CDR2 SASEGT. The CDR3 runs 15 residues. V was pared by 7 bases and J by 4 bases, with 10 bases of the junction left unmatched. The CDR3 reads CASTSAGTGITEAFF. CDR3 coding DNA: TGTGCCAGCACATCAGCCGGGACAGGGATCACTGAAGCTTTCTTT.

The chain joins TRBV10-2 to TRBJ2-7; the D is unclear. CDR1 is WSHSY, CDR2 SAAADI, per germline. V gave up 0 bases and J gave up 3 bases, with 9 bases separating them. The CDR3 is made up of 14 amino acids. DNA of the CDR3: TGCGCCAGCAGTGAGTCAGGGCTGAGCTACGAGCAGTACTTC. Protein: CASSESGLSYEQYF.

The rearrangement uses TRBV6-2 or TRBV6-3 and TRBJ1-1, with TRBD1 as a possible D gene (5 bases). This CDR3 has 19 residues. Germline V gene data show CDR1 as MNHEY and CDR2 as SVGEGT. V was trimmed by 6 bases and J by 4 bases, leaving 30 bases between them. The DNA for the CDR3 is TGTGCCAGCAGACCTACTCTCCCGCGACAGATTGCGGGAGGCACTGAAGCTTTCTTT. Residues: CASRPTLPRQIAGGTEAFF.

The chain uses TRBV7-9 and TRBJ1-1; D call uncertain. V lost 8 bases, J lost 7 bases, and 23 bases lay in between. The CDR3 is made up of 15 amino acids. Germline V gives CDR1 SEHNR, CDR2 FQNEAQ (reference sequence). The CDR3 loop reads CASAPKRRLTVEAFF. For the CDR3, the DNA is TGTGCCAGCGCTCCAAAGCGGAGGCTCACCGTTGAAGCTTTCTTT.

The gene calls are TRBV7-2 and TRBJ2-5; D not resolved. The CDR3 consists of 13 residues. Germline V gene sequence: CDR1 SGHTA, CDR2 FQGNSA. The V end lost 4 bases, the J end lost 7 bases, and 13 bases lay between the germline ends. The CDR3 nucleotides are TGTGCCAGCAGCTCAGGCCCGCGTAGGACCCAGTACTTC. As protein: CASSSGPRRTQYF.

The CDR3 bases are TGTGCCAGCAGTTTAACGCACAATCAGCCCCAGCATTTT. It is translated as CASSLTHNQPQHF. The V and J genes are TRBV27 and TRBJ1-5; D unclear. V shed 2 bases and J shed 3 bases, with 5 bases lying between them. The CDR3 sequence is 13 residues long. Germline loops: CDR1 MNHEY, CDR2 SMNVEV (reference sequence).

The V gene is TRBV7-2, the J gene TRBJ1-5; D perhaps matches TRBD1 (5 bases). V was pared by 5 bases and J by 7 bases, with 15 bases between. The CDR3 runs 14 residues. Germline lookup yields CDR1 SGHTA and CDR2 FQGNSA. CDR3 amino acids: CASSVLGGFQPQHF. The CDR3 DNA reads TGTGCCAGCAGCGTTCTGGGGGGTTTCCAGCCCCAGCATTTT.

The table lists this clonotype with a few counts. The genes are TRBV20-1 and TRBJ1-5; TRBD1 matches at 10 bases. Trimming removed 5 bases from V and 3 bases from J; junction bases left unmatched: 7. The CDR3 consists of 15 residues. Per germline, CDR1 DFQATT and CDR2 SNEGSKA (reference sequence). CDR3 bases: TGCAGTGCTGTGAGGACAGGGGGGATCAATCAGCCCCAGCATTTT. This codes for CSAVRTGGINQPQHF.